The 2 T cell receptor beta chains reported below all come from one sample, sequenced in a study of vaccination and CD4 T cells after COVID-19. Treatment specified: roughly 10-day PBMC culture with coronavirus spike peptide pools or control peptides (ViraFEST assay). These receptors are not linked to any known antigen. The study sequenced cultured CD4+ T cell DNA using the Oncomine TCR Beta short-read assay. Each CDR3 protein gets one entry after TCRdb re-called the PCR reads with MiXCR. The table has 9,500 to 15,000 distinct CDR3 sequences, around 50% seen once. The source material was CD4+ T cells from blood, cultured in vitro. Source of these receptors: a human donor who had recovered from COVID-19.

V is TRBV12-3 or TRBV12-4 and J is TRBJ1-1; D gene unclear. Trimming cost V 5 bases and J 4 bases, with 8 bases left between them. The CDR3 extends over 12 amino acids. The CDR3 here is CASSLRGTEAFF. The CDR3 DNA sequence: TGTGCCAGCAGTCTGCGGGGCACTGAAGCTTTCTTT.

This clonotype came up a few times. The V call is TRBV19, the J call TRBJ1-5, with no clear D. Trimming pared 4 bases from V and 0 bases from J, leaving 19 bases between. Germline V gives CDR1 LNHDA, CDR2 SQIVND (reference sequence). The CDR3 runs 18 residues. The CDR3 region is CASSTLRREDYSNQPQHF. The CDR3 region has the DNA TGTGCCAGTAGTACGCTTCGCCGGGAAGATTATAGCAATCAGCCCCAGCATTTT.